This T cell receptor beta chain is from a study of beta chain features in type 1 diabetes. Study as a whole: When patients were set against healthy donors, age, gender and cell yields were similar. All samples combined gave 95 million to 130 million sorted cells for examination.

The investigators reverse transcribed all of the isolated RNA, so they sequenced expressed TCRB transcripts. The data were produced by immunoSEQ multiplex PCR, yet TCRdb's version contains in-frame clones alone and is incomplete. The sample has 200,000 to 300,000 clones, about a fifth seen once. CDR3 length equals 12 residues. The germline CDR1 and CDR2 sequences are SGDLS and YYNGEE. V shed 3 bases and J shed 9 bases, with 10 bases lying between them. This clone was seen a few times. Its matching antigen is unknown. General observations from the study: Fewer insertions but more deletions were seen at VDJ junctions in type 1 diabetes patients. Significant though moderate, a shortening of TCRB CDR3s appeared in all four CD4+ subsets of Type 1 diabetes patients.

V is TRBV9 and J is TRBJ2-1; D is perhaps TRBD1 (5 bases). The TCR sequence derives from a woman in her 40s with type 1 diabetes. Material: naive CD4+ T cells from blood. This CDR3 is CASSGQGIEQFF. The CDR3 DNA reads TGTGCCAGCAGCGGCCAGGGCATTGAGCAGTTCTTC.